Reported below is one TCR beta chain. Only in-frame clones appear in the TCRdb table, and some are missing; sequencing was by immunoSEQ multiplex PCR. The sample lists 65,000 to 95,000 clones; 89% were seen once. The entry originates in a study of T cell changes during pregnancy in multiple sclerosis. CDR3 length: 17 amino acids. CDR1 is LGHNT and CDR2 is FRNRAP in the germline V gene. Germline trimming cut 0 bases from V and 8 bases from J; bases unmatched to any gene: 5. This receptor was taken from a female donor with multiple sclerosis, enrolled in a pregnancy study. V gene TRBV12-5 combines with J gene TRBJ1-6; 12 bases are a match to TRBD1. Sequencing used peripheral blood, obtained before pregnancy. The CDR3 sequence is CASGLVLGQGADSPLHF. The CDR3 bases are TGTGCTAGTGGTTTGGTACTGGGACAGGGGGCGGATTCACCCCTCCACTTT.